This TCR beta chain was sequenced in a study of blood T cell repertoires in COVID-19 (dated by TCRdb to 2020 to 2021). Regarding the research as a whole: Samples covering the acute and convalescent phases of COVID-19 were provided by collaborators in the United States, Italy and Spain. The prospective study material was composed of cDNA or gDNA derived from T cells, B-cell-depleted T cells, or PBMCs. The sample metadata nearly always contained a de-identified subject ID, COVID-19 status, age in years and sex. The repertoires were released in a freely available public database meant as a resource for research on the immune response to SARS-CoV-2. Subjects who had been exposed to COVID-19, were actively infected with it, or had recovered from it provided the deeply sampled blood TCRbeta repertoires that made up the dataset. HLA class I and class II types, where available, came from metadata supplied by the sample provider rather than from assay-based typing. Samples were obtained from the ongoing ImmuneRACE study (first 160 participants) and from 950 to 1,500 subjects provided by 6 global collaborators. The study at large found these results: The quantity of clinical and demographic metadata differed by source and by participant and was supplied without curation.

Regarding this clone: No cognate antigen has been identified for it. Base qualities were left out, and no much larger clone turns up one base away.

TCRbeta CDR3 regions were amplified from genomic DNA by means of the immunoSEQ Assay, a bias-controlled multiplex PCR. The original methods were these. Nucleated cell counts per sample were estimated from amplification of reference gene primers within the assay. To quantify the absolute abundance of each unique TCRbeta CDR3 rearrangement, sequence reads were collapsed and filtered. Productive Simpson clonality was computed per sample as the square root of Simpson's diversity index over productive rearrangements. TCRdb's version of the immuneACCESS table is confined to in-frame rearrangements and falls short of the full clone set. An unresolved V gene accounts for under half of the shortfall where checked; the remainder is of unknown origin. That table supplies the V and J calls and clone size; D and trimming were determined from the DNA. This sample has 130,000 to 150,000 clones in its table, and about four fifths of those were observed once. The ten largest account for approximately 3.4% of the sample.

The CDR3 has 14 amino acids, counting the end cysteine and phenylalanine. The DNA shown is the 42-base CDR3, in frame from base 1. Ends trimmed: V by 3 bases, J by 1 base; bases unmatched to a gene: 1. CDR1 MRHNA and CDR2 SNTAGT were looked up in the germline V gene. A second Seattle source provided samples from volunteer blood donors who had recovered from COVID-19. The collaborating institutions used their own protocols to collect whole blood in K2EDTA tubes. For TCRbeta analysis, collaborators shipped samples in one of three forms: frozen whole blood, isolated PBMCs, or DNA extracted from either of those sample types.

The chain joins TRBV6-4 to TRBJ2-3; TRBD2 agrees with 7 junctional bases. The sample taken for sequencing was peripheral blood. This sequence was found in a man between 65 and 85 years old who had recovered from COVID-19. The CDR3 reads as follows: CASSETSGTDTQYF. The DNA is TGTGCCAGCAGTGAAACTAGCGGCACAGATACGCAGTATTTT.